The 9 T cell receptor beta chains presented below share a single source sample, sequenced in a study of OX40 agonist ivuxolimab in advanced cancers. Method: immunoSEQ multiplex PCR; TCRdb's copy keeps in-frame clones and lacks some. The data show some 69,000 clones, 80% to 95% seen once. This specimen was CD4+ or CD8+ T cells sorted from blood, taken in a trial of the OX40 agonist ivuxolimab. The origin of the receptors is an adult with an advanced solid tumor such as melanoma, head and neck, liver or kidney cancer.

The rearrangement links TRBV7-2 to TRBJ2-7, with TRBD1 matching 7 bases. The V and J ends lost 1 base and 2 bases, in that order; junction bases with no gene match: 8. The germline gives CDR1 SGHTA, CDR2 FQGNSA. The CDR3 covers 16 residues. In nucleotides, the CDR3 is TGTGCCAGCAGCTTAGTCTCTGGGACAGCCGCCTACGAGCAGTACTTC. Protein product: CASSLVSGTAAYEQYF.

This rearrangement joins TRBV2 to TRBJ1-1; D might be TRBD1 (5 bases). Germline CDR1 and CDR2: SNHLY and FYNNEI. This CDR3 is 13 amino acids long. V lost 4 bases to trimming and J lost 10 bases, with 16 bases between them. CDR3 sequence reads: CASSGDGTKGAFF. Here the CDR3 DNA reads TGTGCCAGCAGTGGGGACGGAACCAAGGGAGCTTTCTTT.

The V and J genes are TRBV10-3 and TRBJ1-6; 7 bases are a match to TRBD1. This CDR3 has 16 residues. Germline trimming cut 2 bases from V and 7 bases from J; bases unmatched to any gene: 8. Germline lookup yields CDR1 ENHRY and CDR2 SYGVKD. As DNA, the CDR3 is TGTGCCATCAGTGAGAGGGTGACAGGGAGAAATTCACCCCTCCACTTT. Translated, it gives CAISERVTGRNSPLHF.

J is TRBJ2-3 and V is TRBV4-3; TRBD2 aligns across 10 bases. CDR1 LGHNA and CDR2 YSLEER come from the germline V gene. This CDR3 spans 17 amino acids. V shed 0 bases and J 5 bases; nucleotides not matched to a gene: 8. The DNA for the CDR3 is TGCGCCAGCAGCCAAGAGGCTAGCGGGAGAGTTGAAGATACGCAGTATTTT. Translated, it gives CASSQEASGRVEDTQYF.

This clone was observed a handful of times. Here the CDR3 reads CSVGISGDYEQYF. The CDR3 region has the DNA TGCAGCGTAGGCATTAGCGGGGACTACGAGCAGTACTTC. J is TRBJ2-7 and V is TRBV29-1; TRBD2 matches 8 bases. The CDR3 consists of 13 residues. Germline-derived CDR1 and CDR2 are SQVTM and ANQGSEA. Trimming at V came to 6 bases and at J to 3 bases, leaving 7 bases not matched to a gene.

The V call is TRBV5-1, the J call TRBJ2-1, with 7 nucleotides matching TRBD2. CDR3 length: 16 residues. The V and J ends lost 5 bases and 2 bases, in that order; junction bases with no gene match: 10. Germline lookup yields CDR1 SGHRS and CDR2 YFSETQ. CDR3 coding DNA: TGCGCCAGCAGGCCACTCCTAGCGGTGACCTACAATGAGCAGTTCTTC. It encodes CASRPLLAVTYNEQFF.

This chain joins TRBV5-6 and TRBJ2-3, with 7 bases matching TRBD1. Germline values: CDR1 SGHDT, CDR2 YYEEEE. The CDR3 totals 13 residues. With V trimmed by 6 bases and J by 6 bases, 7 bases remained unmatched. The CDR3: CASTQDRVDTQYF. The CDR3 DNA reads TGTGCCAGCACCCAAGACAGGGTTGATACGCAGTATTTT.

A word on this clone: Other DNA variants within this sample encode the same CDR3. This sequence joins TRBV7-9 and TRBJ2-7, with 14 bases fitting TRBD2. Trimming removed 0 bases from V and 6 bases from J; junction bases left unmatched: 1. The V gene's germline CDR1 is SEHNR and CDR2 FQNEAQ (reference sequence). The CDR3 is 15 residues long. The CDR3 loop reads CASSLAGTSGSEQYF. The CDR3 nucleotides read TGTGCCAGCAGCTTAGCTGGGACTAGCGGGAGCGAGCAGTACTTC. The full variable domain, in which reference TRBV7-9 and TRBJ2-7 provide the parts outside the CDR3, is DTGVSQNPRHKITKRGQNVTFRCDPISEHNRLYWYRQTLGQGPEFLTYFQNEAQLEKSRLLSDRFSAERPKGSFSTLEIQRTEQGDSAMYLCASSLAGTSGSEQYFGPGTRLTVT.

The chain carries TRBV11-2 and TRBJ2-2; 12 nucleotides line up with TRBD2. Germline CDR1 reads SGHAT; CDR2 reads FQNNGV. Trimming cost V 6 bases and J 1 base; bases outside gene matches: 6. The CDR3 runs to 17 residues. The CDR3, as DNA: TGTGCCAGCAGGCGACTAGCGGGAGAGCGGAACACCGGGGAGCTGTTTTTT. It translates to CASRRLAGERNTGELFF.